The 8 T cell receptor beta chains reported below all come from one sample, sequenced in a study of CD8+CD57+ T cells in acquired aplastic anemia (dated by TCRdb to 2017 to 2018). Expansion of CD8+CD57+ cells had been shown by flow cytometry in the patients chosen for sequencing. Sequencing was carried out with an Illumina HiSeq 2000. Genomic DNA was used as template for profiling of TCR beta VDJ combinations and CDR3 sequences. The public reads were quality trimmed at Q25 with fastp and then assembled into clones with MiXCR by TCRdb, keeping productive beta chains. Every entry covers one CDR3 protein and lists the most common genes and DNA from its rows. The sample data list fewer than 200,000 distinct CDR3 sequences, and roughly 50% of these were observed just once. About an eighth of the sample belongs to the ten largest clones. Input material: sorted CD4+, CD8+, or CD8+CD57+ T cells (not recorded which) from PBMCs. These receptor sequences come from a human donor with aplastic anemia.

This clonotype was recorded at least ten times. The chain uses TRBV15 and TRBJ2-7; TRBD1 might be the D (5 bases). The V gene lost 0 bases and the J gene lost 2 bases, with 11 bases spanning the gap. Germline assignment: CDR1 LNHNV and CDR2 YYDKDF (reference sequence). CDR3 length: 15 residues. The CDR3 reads CATSRDFGATYEQYF. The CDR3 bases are TGTGCCACCAGCAGAGATTTTGGGGCGACCTACGAGCAGTACTTC.

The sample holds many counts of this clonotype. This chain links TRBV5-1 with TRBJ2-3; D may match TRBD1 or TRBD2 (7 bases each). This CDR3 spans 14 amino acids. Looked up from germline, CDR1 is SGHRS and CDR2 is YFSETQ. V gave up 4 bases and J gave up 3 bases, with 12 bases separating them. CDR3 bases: TGCGCCAGCAGCGCAGGGGGGGCTACAGATACGCAGTATTTT. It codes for CASSAGGATDTQYF.

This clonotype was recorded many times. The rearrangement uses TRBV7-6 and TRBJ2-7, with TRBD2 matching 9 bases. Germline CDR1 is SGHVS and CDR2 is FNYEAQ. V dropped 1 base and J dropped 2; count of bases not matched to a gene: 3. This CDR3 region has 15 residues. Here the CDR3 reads CASSLGAGGTYEQYF. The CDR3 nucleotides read TGTGCCAGCAGCTTAGGGGCGGGGGGGACCTACGAGCAGTACTTC.

The CDR3 region is CASSFWRNQPQHF. The CDR3, as DNA: TGTGCCAGCAGCTTCTGGCGGAATCAGCCCCAGCATTTT. V and J are TRBV7-8 and TRBJ1-5; the D is unclear. From germline, CDR1 is SGHVS and CDR2 FQNEAQ. The CDR3 length is 13 residues. Trimming removed 3 bases from V and 4 bases from J, with 7 bases in between. The whole variable domain, filled in from reference TRBV7-8 and TRBJ1-5, reads GAGVSQSPRYKVAKRGQDVALRCDPISGHVSLFWYQQALGQGPEFLTYFQNEAQLDKSGLPSDRFFAERPEGSVSTLKIQRTQQEDSAVYLCASSFWRNQPQHFGDGTRLSIL.

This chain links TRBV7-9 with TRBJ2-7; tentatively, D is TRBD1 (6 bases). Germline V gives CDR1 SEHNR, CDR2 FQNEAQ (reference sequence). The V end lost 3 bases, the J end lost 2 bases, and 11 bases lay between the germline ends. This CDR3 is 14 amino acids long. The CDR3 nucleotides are TGTGCCAGCAGCTTGTGTGGGGGCGCCTACGAGCAGTACTTC. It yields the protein CASSLCGGAYEQYF. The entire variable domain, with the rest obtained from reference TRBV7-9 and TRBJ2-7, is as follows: DTGVSQNPRHKITKRGQNVTFRCDPISEHNRLYWYRQTLGQGPEFLTYFQNEAQLEKSRLLSDRFSAERPKGSFSTLEIQRTEQGDSAMYLCASSLCGGAYEQYFGPGTRLTVT.

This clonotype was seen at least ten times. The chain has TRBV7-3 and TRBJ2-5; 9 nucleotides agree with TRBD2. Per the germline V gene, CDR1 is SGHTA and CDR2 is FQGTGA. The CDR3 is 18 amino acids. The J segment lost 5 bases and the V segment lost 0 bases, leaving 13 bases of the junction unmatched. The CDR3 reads CASSLTSAAGGPSETQYF. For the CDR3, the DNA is TGTGCCAGCAGCTTAACGTCCGCGGCGGGGGGGCCATCGGAGACCCAGTACTTC. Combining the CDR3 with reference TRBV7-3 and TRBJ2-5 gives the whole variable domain GAGVSQTPSNKVTEKGKYVELRCDPISGHTALYWYRQSLGQGPEFLIYFQGTGAADDSGLPNDRFFAVRPEGSVSTLKIQRTERGDSAVYLCASSLTSAAGGPSETQYFGPGTRLLVL.

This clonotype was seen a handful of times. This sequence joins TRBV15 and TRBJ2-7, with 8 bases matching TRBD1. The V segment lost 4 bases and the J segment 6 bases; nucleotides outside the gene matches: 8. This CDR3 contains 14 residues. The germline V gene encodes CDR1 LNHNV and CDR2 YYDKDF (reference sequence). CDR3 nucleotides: TGTGCCACCAGCACATCGACAGGGGTGGGCGAGCAGTACTTC. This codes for CATSTSTGVGEQYF.

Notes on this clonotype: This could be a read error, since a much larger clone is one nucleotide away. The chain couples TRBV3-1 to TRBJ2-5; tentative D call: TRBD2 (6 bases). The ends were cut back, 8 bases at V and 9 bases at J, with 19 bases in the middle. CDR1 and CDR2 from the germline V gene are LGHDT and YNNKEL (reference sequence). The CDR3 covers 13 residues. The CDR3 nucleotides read TGTGCCAGCGGTAGGGCTGGCGGGGTAGCCCAGTACTTC. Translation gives CASGRAGGVAQYF.